This T cell receptor beta chain was captured in a study of T cell changes during pregnancy in multiple sclerosis. Looked up from germline, CDR1 is SGHNT and CDR2 is YYREEE (reference sequence). After removal of 0 bases from V and 0 bases from J, the junction contained 4 bases not matched to a gene. The CDR3 runs to 16 residues. The repertoire was sequenced with immunoSEQ multiplex PCR; TCRdb's copy has only in-frame clones and lacks some. The sample shows 50,000 to 65,000 clones, 75% to 90% of them seen only once. The sample consisted of peripheral blood, taken after pregnancy. This receptor was obtained from a female donor with multiple sclerosis, enrolled in a pregnancy study. The chain uses TRBV5-4 and TRBJ2-3; 7 nucleotides align to TRBD2. CDR3 coding DNA: TGTGCCAGCAGCTTGGCTAAGCGGGGTAGCACAGATACGCAGTATTTT. Encoded protein: CASSLAKRGSTDTQYF.